Listed below are T cell receptor beta chains from one sample, sequenced in a study of CD8 T cells in Susac syndrome. TCRdb analysed the immunoSEQ multiplex PCR reads with MiXCR anew, one entry per CDR3 protein. Of roughly 140,000 distinct CDR3 sequences in the sample, 90% to 96% were seen once. Sequencing was carried out using CD4+ T cells from PBMCs. These receptors originate from a human donor with Susac syndrome. Each CDR3 is given with its conserved first and last residue. A D gene is named only where the DNA matches it firmly. For some rows the clone size is stated as once, few or many, or as a class when expanded; others skip it.

. . TRBJ1-1 TRBV5-1 TGCGCCAGCTCGGACGGGATGAACACTGAAGCTTTCTTT CASSDGMNTEAFF
. . TRBJ1-5 TRBV6-5 TGTGCCAGCAGTTACTCGTGGTCCCCAGGTGTCGGCAATCAGCCCCAGCATTTT CASSYSWSPGVGNQPQHF
. . TRBJ1-6 TRBV10-3 TGTGCCATCAGTGAGGAGCCCGCGGAGGGGAATTCACCCCTCCACTTT CAISEEPAEGNSPLHF
. . TRBJ1-5 TRBV30 TGTGCCTGGAGCGGAAGGGACGGACGAGGGCCTAGCAATCAGCCCCAGCATTTT CAWSGRDGRGPSNQPQHF
. . TRBJ1-5 TRBV7-3 TGTGCCAGCAGCTTCGACTCTGGGGGGCCCCAGCATTTT CASSFDSGGPQHF
. TRBD1 TRBJ1-2 TRBV24-1 TGTGCCACCCAACAGGGGGCGGGCGGCTACACCTTC CATQQGAGGYTF
. TRBD2 TRBJ2-5 TRBV20-1 TGCAGTGCATTCCCTCCGGGGCTCACCGGGGGGGAGACCCAGTACTTC CSAFPPGLTGGETQYF
. . TRBJ2-5 TRBV2 TGTGCCAGCAGTGCCCTCACGGAGACCCAGTACTTC CASSALTETQYF
. . TRBJ1-6 TRBV4-1 TGCGCCAGCAGCCAAGATACGATGGATTCACCCCTCCACTTT CASSQDTMDSPLHF
. . TRBJ2-2 TRBV5-1 TGCGCCAGCAGCGGGGGGGCACTTACCACCGGGGAGCTGTTTTTT CASSGGALTTGELFF
. . TRBJ2-7 TRBV4-2 TGTGCCAGCAGCCAGCAAACCGTGGGGGGCTACGAGCAGTACTTC CASSQQTVGGYEQYF
. . TRBJ1-2 TRBV25-1 TGTGCCAGCAGTGAAAACGGGGCATCAGTCGGTGGCTACACCTTC CASSENGASVGGYTF
. . TRBJ2-7 TRBV29-1 TGCAGCGTCGCGGCAGGGGCCTACGAGCAGTACTTC CSVAAGAYEQYF
. . TRBJ2-1 TRBV9 TGTGCCAGCAGCGTAGCTGTAAGTACGAATCATGAGCAGTTCTTC CASSVAVSTNHEQFF
. TRBD1 TRBJ2-7 TRBV7-2 TGTGCCAGCAGGTATAGGACAGGCTCTCTCTACGAGCAGTACTTC CASRYRTGSLYEQYF
. TRBD2 TRBJ2-1 TRBV20-1 TGCAGTTACCTACTAGCGGGAGGCCCCGAGCAGTTCTTC CSYLLAGGPEQFF
. . TRBJ1-2 TRBV29-1 TGCAGCGTTGATGGCAGTACCTATGGCTACACCTTC CSVDGSTYGYTF
. TRBD2 TRBJ2-1 TRBV7-2 TGTGCCAGCAGCTTAGTTGGACTAGCGGGAGGCTACAATGAGCAGTTCTTC CASSLVGLAGGYNEQFF
. . TRBJ2-3 TRBV10-3 TGTGCCATCAGTGAGGGACGGGAAGATACGCAGTATTTT CAISEGREDTQYF
. TRBD1 TRBJ2-5 TRBV3-1 TGTGCCAGCAGCCAAGTGGCACAGGGGGTAGGGACCCAGTACTTC CASSQVAQGVGTQYF
once . TRBJ2-1 TRBV28 TGTGCCAGCCACGCGGGGAGCTCCTACAATGAGCAGTTCTTC CASHAGSSYNEQFF
. . TRBJ2-7 TRBV15 TGTGCCACCTCTTCCCAGAAGGGATCCCACGAGCAGTACTTC CATSSQKGSHEQYF
. . TRBJ2-3 TRBV20-1 TGCAGTGCTAATAGCTTTAGCGGTAGCACAGATACGCAGTATTTT CSANSFSGSTDTQYF
few . TRBJ1-5 TRBV12-3/TRBV12-4 TGTGCCAGCAGTTTTCGAGCGAATCAGCCCCAGCATTTT CASSFRANQPQHF
. . TRBJ1-2 TRBV18 TGTGCCAGCTCACAGGAAAACTATGGCTACACCTTC CASSQENYGYTF
. . TRBJ2-7 TRBV20-1 TGCAGTGCCGCGGGCTACTCCTACGAGCAGTACTTC CSAAGYSYEQYF
. . TRBJ2-1 TRBV7-9 TGTGCCAGCAGCTTACTCTCCGTGAAGGGAGAGCAGTTCTTC CASSLLSVKGEQFF
. TRBD1 TRBJ1-2 TRBV6-5 TGTGCCAGCAGTTACACTCCGACAGGGAATCATGGCTACACCTTC CASSYTPTGNHGYTF
. . TRBJ2-6 TRBV7-9 TGTGCCAGCAGCGCGCTAGCCGGACAGACCAGCTCTGGGGCCAACGTCCTGACTTTC CASSALAGQTSSGANVLTF
few . TRBJ2-2 TRBV7-3 TGTGCCAGCAGCAGGGGGGTCACCGGGGAGCTGTTTTTT CASSRGVTGELFF